The clone carrying this T cell receptor (beta chain) was counted a single time. What it binds is not known. One entry per CDR3 protein, called by TCRdb with MiXCR from the RT-PCR reads. The sample yields hundreds of thousands of distinct CDR3 sequences, less than 15% seen once. The CDR3 is made up of 15 amino acids. Trimming took 1 base from V and 8 from J; bases not matched to a gene: 5. Germline loops: CDR1 LGHNA, CDR2 YSLEER. The record originates from a study of response to subunit inactivated influenza vaccine. Study-wide results and caveats: Only a handful of new T cells, the authors suggested, are recruited with each seasonal influenza vaccination.

The sample consisted of PBMCs from blood, taken 14 to 15 days before vaccination. This chain connects TRBV4-3 to TRBJ2-1; 10 nucleotides match TRBD1. The clonotype originates from a man aged 45-65 years who received an inactivated influenza vaccine. The chain's CDR3 is CASSQGGQGRDEQFF. The DNA for the CDR3 is TGCGCCAGCAGCCAAGGGGGACAGGGGCGTGATGAGCAGTTCTTC.